These 25 T cell receptor beta chains came from one sample sequenced in a study of T cell responses to AZD1222 COVID-19 vaccine. Measured with immunoSEQ multiplex PCR; TCRdb has only the in-frame clones, and not every one. The sample has roughly 97,000 clones, over 75% seen once. This specimen consisted of peripheral blood, obtained on day 0 of AZD1222 vaccination. Receptors originate from an adult in good health.

The rearrangement joins TRBV9 to TRBJ2-4; D unclear. The CDR3 contains 13 residues. Between the trimmed V and J ends, which lost 3 bases and 8 bases, there was a span of 12 bases. Germline V gene lookup returns CDR1 SGDLS and CDR2 YYNGEE. The DNA of the CDR3 is TGTGCCAGCAGCGGACCTGAGCGTGACATTCAGTACTTC. Its translation is CASSGPERDIQYF.

This sequence joins TRBV7-8 and TRBJ1-1; D call uncertain. Per the germline V gene, CDR1 is SGHVS and CDR2 is FQNEAQ. The CDR3 spans 14 residues. V dropped 1 base and J dropped 4 bases, with 10 bases sitting between them. CDR3 bases: TGTGCCAGCAGCTTAGAGGCGGGGAGCACTGAAGCTTTCTTT. Residues: CASSLEAGSTEAFF.

The chain combines TRBV19 with TRBJ1-1; D uncertain. Trimming removed 4 bases at V and 2 bases at J, with 8 bases between. This CDR3 contains 13 residues. Germline assignment: CDR1 LNHDA and CDR2 SQIVND (reference sequence). The CDR3: CASSTSSNTEAFF. Written as DNA, the CDR3 is TGTGCCAGTAGTACGTCAAGTAACACTGAAGCTTTCTTT.

The chain couples TRBV7-9 to TRBJ2-1, with D tentatively TRBD2 (6 bases). Trimming took 1 base from V and 0 from J, leaving 10 bases between them. This CDR3 comprises 16 residues. Germline lookup yields CDR1 SEHNR and CDR2 FQNEAQ (reference sequence). The CDR3 sequence: CASSLGGDPSYNEQFF. For the CDR3, the DNA is TGTGCCAGCAGCTTAGGCGGGGACCCCTCCTACAATGAGCAGTTCTTC. Variable domain in full (rest from reference TRBV7-9 and TRBJ2-1): DTGVSQNPRHKITKRGQNVTFRCDPISEHNRLYWYRQTLGQGPEFLTYFQNEAQLEKSRLLSDRFSAERPKGSFSTLEIQRTEQGDSAMYLCASSLGGDPSYNEQFFGPGTRLTVL.

This clone showed up just once. The chain recombines TRBV10-1 with TRBJ2-7; D is unclear. Per germline, CDR1 WNHNN and CDR2 SYGVQD (reference sequence). V shed 4 bases and J shed 6 bases, with 10 bases lying between them. There are 12 residues in the CDR3. The CDR3 sequence is CASSATMGEQYF. The CDR3, as DNA: TGCGCCAGCAGTGCCACTATGGGCGAGCAGTACTTC.

In this sample, this clone turned up a few times. The rearrangement links TRBV4-2 to TRBJ2-1, with a weak D call TRBD2 (6 bases). Trimming left V 0 bases short and J 2 bases short, with 11 bases between. CDR3 length: 16 amino acids. Looked up from germline, CDR1 is LGHNA and CDR2 is YNFKEQ. The CDR3 spells CASSQDRTTTYNEQFF. DNA for the CDR3: TGTGCCAGCAGCCAAGATCGGACTACCACCTACAATGAGCAGTTCTTC.

The chain is built from TRBV11-3 and TRBJ2-3, with TRBD2 identical over 7 bases. V dropped 5 bases and J dropped 0; count of bases not matched to a gene: 5. This CDR3 has 15 residues. CDR1 is SGHNT, CDR2 YENEEA, per germline. CDR3 sequence: CASSLGTTSTDTQYF. CDR3 bases: TGTGCCAGCAGCCTAGGGACTACGAGCACAGATACGCAGTATTTT.

The chain is built from TRBV7-8 and TRBJ2-3; 11 nucleotides agree with TRBD1. Trimming at V came to 4 bases and at J to 0 bases, leaving 3 bases not matched to a gene. The CDR3 sequence is 16 residues long. Germline values: CDR1 SGHVS, CDR2 FQNEAQ. The DNA for the CDR3 is TGTGCCAGCAGCTACGGACAGGGGGCAAGCACAGATACGCAGTATTTT. Translated: CASSYGQGASTDTQYF.

The V and J genes are TRBV12-5 and TRBJ2-7; D gene ambiguous. CDR3 length: 12 residues. The V and J ends lost 6 bases and 8 bases respectively, with 14 bases between them. Germline V gene sequence: CDR1 LGHNT, CDR2 FRNRAP. The CDR3 region is CASGPLGVKQYF. The CDR3 DNA reads TGTGCTAGTGGCCCCCTCGGAGTCAAGCAGTACTTC. Together with reference TRBV12-5 and TRBJ2-7, the CDR3 gives the full variable domain: DARVTQTPRHKVTEMGQEVTMRCQPILGHNTVFWYRQTMMQGLELLAYFRNRAPLDDSGMPKDRFSAEMPDATLATLKIQPSEPRDSAVYFCASGPLGVKQYFGPGTRLTVT.

V is TRBV5-1 and J is TRBJ2-7; D is uncertain. CDR1 and CDR2 from the germline V gene are SGHRS and YFSETQ. Trimming took off 5 bases at V and 4 bases at J, with 7 bases between the two ends. This CDR3 is 11 amino acids long. CDR3 nucleotide sequence: TGCGCCAGCAGAGATGGTTACGAGCAGTACTTC. This codes for CASRDGYEQYF. The entire variable domain, with the rest obtained from reference TRBV5-1 and TRBJ2-7, is as follows: KAGVTQTPRYLIKTRGQQVTLSCSPISGHRSVSWYQQTPGQGLQFLFEYFSETQRNKGNFPGRFSGRQFSNSRSEMNVSTLELGDSALYLCASRDGYEQYFGPGTRLTVT.

On this clone: The junction departs from the called germline gene at one end, perhaps through a read error. The gene calls are TRBV19 and TRBJ1-2; no clear D. The CDR3 extends over 14 amino acids. Germline V CDR1 and CDR2: LNHDA, SQIVND (reference sequence). The CDR3 DNA reads as TGTGCCAGTAGTATAGATGCCGCGGACCGACGCCTCCGCTTC. This codes for CASSIDAADRRLRF.

This chain connects TRBV15 to TRBJ1-1; D might be TRBD1 (5 bases). Deletions cut 0 bases from V and 9 bases from J, with 26 bases between. Germline V gene sequence: CDR1 LNHNV, CDR2 YYDKDF (reference sequence). The length of the CDR3 is 18 residues. The CDR3 nucleotides are TGTGCCACCAGCAGAGATCTCCCAGGGAGTTTAGGTATGGCCCAAGCTTTCTTT. It yields the protein CATSRDLPGSLGMAQAFF.

Of note for this clone: Since no conserved phenylalanine or tryptophan closes the CDR3, a read error is the likely cause. The CDR3 coding sequence is TGTGCCAGTAGTCCGGAGAATAATTCACCCCTCCACCTT. Protein sequence: CASSPENNSPLHL. V gene TRBV19 combines with J gene TRBJ1-6, with D unresolved. Germline V lookup: CDR1 LNHDA, CDR2 SQIVND (reference sequence). Trimming removed 5 bases from V and 5 bases from J, with 7 bases in between. The CDR3 covers 13 residues.

The genes are TRBV12-3 or TRBV12-4 and TRBJ1-2; D is uncertain. The CDR3 is 13 residues long. V was pared by 2 bases and J by 7 bases, with 11 bases between. CDR3 amino acids: CASSLYSLAGYTF. The DNA of the CDR3 is TGTGCCAGCAGTTTATACAGCCTGGCTGGCTACACCTTC.

This chain uses TRBV9 with TRBJ2-7; the match to TRBD1 covers 11 bases. This CDR3 spans 14 amino acids. V dropped 3 bases and J dropped 3; count of bases not matched to a gene: 2. CDR1 and CDR2 from the germline V gene are SGDLS and YYNGEE. The CDR3 region is CASSEGTGGYEQYF. CDR3 in DNA: TGTGCCAGCAGCGAGGGGACAGGGGGCTACGAGCAGTACTTC.

The chain links TRBV13 to TRBJ2-3, with D uncertain. Germline values: CDR1 PRHDT, CDR2 FYEKMQ (reference sequence). CDR3 size: 12 residues. The V gene lost 3 bases and the J gene lost 0 bases, with 1 base spanning the gap. CDR3 sequence reads: CASSFSTDTQYF. The CDR3 nucleotides read TGTGCCAGCAGCTTCAGCACAGATACGCAGTATTTT. The variable domain in full, with the rest retrieved from reference TRBV13 and TRBJ2-3, is AAGVIQSPRHLIKEKRETATLKCYPIPRHDTVYWYQQGPGQDPQFLISFYEKMQSDKGSIPDRFSAQQFSDYHSELNMSSLELGDSALYFCASSFSTDTQYFGPGTRLTVL.

The chain couples TRBV11-2 to TRBJ2-7; no firm D call. The CDR3 has 14 residues. Trimming took 2 bases from V and 4 from J, leaving 12 bases between them. CDR1 is SGHAT and CDR2 is FQNNGV in the germline V gene. CDR3 protein: CASSLKYSTYEQYF. The DNA of the CDR3 is TGTGCCAGCAGCTTAAAATACAGCACATACGAGCAGTACTTC.

The chain is built from TRBV29-1 and TRBJ1-3; tentatively, D is TRBD1 (5 bases). The germline CDR1 and CDR2 sequences are SQVTM and ANQGSEA. The V and J ends lost 4 bases and 3 bases respectively, with 7 bases between them. The CDR3 spans 12 residues. CDR3 sequence reads: CSVVRDGNTIYF. Here the CDR3 DNA reads TGCAGCGTTGTCAGGGATGGAAACACCATATATTTT.

The J gene is TRBJ2-7, the V gene TRBV4-1; D not certain. V lost 1 base and J lost 6, with 10 bases in between. This CDR3 comprises 13 residues. Germline CDR1 MGHRA, CDR2 YSYEKL. In nucleotides, the CDR3 is TGCGCCAGCAGCCAAGCTCAGGCGACCGAGCAGTACTTC. Translating it yields CASSQAQATEQYF.

The chain uses TRBV18 and TRBJ2-1; D is possibly TRBD1 (5 bases). Germline loops: CDR1 KGHSH, CDR2 LQKENI. The CDR3 totals 12 residues. Trimming took 3 bases from V and 10 from J, leaving 10 bases between them. CDR3 residues: CASSPADREQFF. The CDR3 bases are TGTGCCAGCTCACCCGCAGACAGAGAGCAGTTCTTC. Looking up the rest from reference TRBV18 and TRBJ2-1 gives the full variable domain: NAGVMQNPRHLVRRRGQEARLRCSPMKGHSHVYWYRQLPEEGLKFMVYLQKENIIDESGMPKERFSAEFPKEGPSILRIQQVVRGDSAAYFCASSPADREQFFGPGTRLTVL.

The sample holds one count of this clone. The missing conserved phenylalanine or tryptophan at the end of this CDR3 makes a read error likely. The chain joins TRBV2 to TRBJ1-6; 7 bases fit TRBD1. From germline, CDR1 is SNHLY and CDR2 FYNNEI. V lost 6 bases, J lost 4 bases, and 6 bases stayed unmatched. The CDR3 has 15 amino acids. Written as DNA, the CDR3 is TGTGCCAGCAGGGGACAGACAAGTTATAATTCACCCCTCCACCTT. This codes for CASRGQTSYNSPLHL.

CDR3 protein: CASSHRRGLVGGSYEQYF. CDR3 DNA sequence: TGTGCCAGCAGCCATAGGAGAGGACTAGTGGGGGGATCCTACGAGCAGTACTTC. The chain has TRBV3-1 (or the pseudogene TRBV3-2) and TRBJ2-7, with 7 bases fitting TRBD2. The CDR3 consists of 18 residues. With 3 bases clipped from V and 1 base from J, the junction kept 15 bases outside the gene matches. Germline V gene sequence: CDR1 LGHDT, CDR2 YNNKEL (reference sequence).

The chain is built from TRBV9 and TRBJ1-4; D might be TRBD1 (5 bases). Trimming pared 0 bases from V and 7 bases from J, leaving 13 bases between. Per the germline V gene, CDR1 is SGDLS and CDR2 is YYNGEE. The CDR3 contains 15 residues. The CDR3, as DNA: TGTGCCAGCAGCGTAGGAAGGGACGGTACTGAAAAACTGTTTTTT. Protein product: CASSVGRDGTEKLFF.

The chain is built from TRBV6-1 and TRBJ2-3; TRBD1 is a possible D gene (6 bases). The CDR3 contains 16 residues. The ends were cut back, 1 base at V and 2 bases at J, with 13 bases in the middle. Germline assignment: CDR1 MNHNS and CDR2 SASEGT. As DNA, the CDR3 is TGTGCCAGCAGTGAAGTTACAGGGCTTTACACAGATACGCAGTATTTT. Encoded protein: CASSEVTGLYTDTQYF.

This sequence joins TRBV7-2 and TRBJ2-7; weak D call: TRBD2 (5 bases). The CDR3 sequence is 14 residues long. Trimming shortened V by 5 bases and J by 4 bases, and 15 bases separated the two germline ends. CDR1 is SGHTA, CDR2 FQGNSA, per germline. The DNA for the CDR3 is TGTGCCAGCAGCCCCCCAACTACGGGGTACGAGCAGTACTTC. Protein product: CASSPPTTGYEQYF. Looking up the rest from reference TRBV7-2 and TRBJ2-7 gives the full variable domain: GAGVSQSPSNKVTEKGKDVELRCDPISGHTALYWYRQSLGQGLEFLIYFQGNSAPDKSGLPSDRFSAERTGGSVSTLTIQRTQQEDSAVYLCASSPPTTGYEQYFGPGTRLTVT.